This TCR beta chain originates from a study of shared clonotypes between healthy human individuals. Naive CD8 cells comprised CD45RO-negative, CCR7-positively selected cells, excluding terminally differentiated effector memory CD45RA+ cells. The J segment lost 5 bases and the V segment lost 1 base, leaving 8 bases of the junction unmatched. The CDR3 has 16 amino acids. In germline, CDR1 is MNHEY, CDR2 SVGAGI. This clone was found a few times. Only in-frame clones appear in the TCRdb table, and some are missing; sequencing was by immunoSEQ multiplex PCR. The sample has around 2,100,000 clones; roughly 95% are singletons.

The origin of this receptor is a man younger than 35 in good health. This chain uses TRBV6-5 with TRBJ2-7, with 10 bases that match TRBD2. The specimen was naive CD8+ T cells sorted from blood. The CDR3 nucleotides are TGTGCCAGCAGTTACTTGGGAGCGGGAGGGGCCCACGAGCAGTACTTC. Encoded protein: CASSYLGAGGAHEQYF.